A single sample gave rise to the 18 T cell receptor beta chains below, sequenced in a study of CD8 T cells in ankylosing spondylitis. Each CDR3 protein is one row after TCRdb ran MiXCR on the 5' RACE reads. The table records about 130,000 distinct CDR3 sequences, over 6.5% of them present only once. Material: blood, either unsorted or a sorted T cell fraction (not recorded which). Receptors originate from a male donor with ankylosing spondylitis or in good health (not recorded which).

This clonotype was recorded at least ten times. The chain has TRBV12-3 or TRBV12-4 and TRBJ2-6; perhaps D is TRBD1 or TRBD2 (5 bases each). This CDR3 comprises 19 residues. Trimming took 0 bases from V and 1 from J, leaving 16 bases between them. The CDR3 DNA reads as TGTGCCAGCAGTTTAGCGCTGTGGGGCGCGGGTTCTGGGGCCAACGTCCTGACTTTC. Translating gives CASSLALWGAGSGANVLTF.

This clonotype has ten or more counts. The V call is TRBV20-1, the J call TRBJ2-2; D uncertain. Germline loops: CDR1 DFQATT, CDR2 SNEGSKA (reference sequence). V lost 4 bases, J lost 0 bases, and 9 bases lay in between. This CDR3 is built from 14 residues. The CDR3 DNA follows: TGCAGTGCTACTGACGGCTCGAACACCGGGGAGCTGTTTTTT. Translating it yields CSATDGSNTGELFF.

The chain combines TRBV15 with TRBJ2-1; D not resolved. Germline CDR1 LNHNV, CDR2 YYDKDF (reference sequence). V gave up 8 bases and J gave up 0 bases, with 14 bases separating them. The CDR3 is 15 amino acids. The CDR3 loop is CATRRSLSSYNEQFF. As DNA, the CDR3 is TGTGCCACCCGAAGGTCACTTAGCTCCTACAATGAGCAGTTCTTC.

This clonotype has at least ten counts. The J gene is TRBJ1-4, the V gene TRBV5-5, with D maybe TRBD1 (6 bases). V lost 3 bases, J lost 7 bases, and 16 bases lay in between. The germline V gene encodes CDR1 SGHKS and CDR2 YYEKEE (reference sequence). The CDR3 runs to 15 residues. The CDR3 coding sequence is TGTGCCAGCAGCTCGACCTCAGGGGTTCGTGAAAAACTGTTTTTT. This sequence encodes CASSSTSGVREKLFF. Full variable domain (missing parts from reference TRBV5-5 and TRBJ1-4): DAGVTQSPTHLIKTRGQQVTLRCSPISGHKSVSWYQQVLGQGPQFIFQYYEKEERGRGNFPDRFSARQFPNYSSELNVNALLLGDSALYLCASSSTSGVREKLFFGSGTQLSVL.

This clonotype was observed at least ten times. V gene TRBV6-2 or TRBV6-3 combines with J gene TRBJ2-6, with D uncertain. V dropped 2 bases and J dropped 4 bases, with 9 bases sitting between them. The CDR3 consists of 15 residues. The germline V gene has CDR1 MNHEY and CDR2 SVGEGT. The CDR3 protein is CASSYLPPGANVLTF. CDR3 in DNA: TGTGCCAGCAGTTACCTACCTCCCGGGGCCAACGTCCTGACTTTC.

There are many counts of this clonotype. The CDR3 bases are TGTGCCAGCAGTCAACTAGCGGGCCGGCAAGAGACCCAGTACTTC. It codes for CASSQLAGRQETQYF. The V call is TRBV6-4, the J call TRBJ2-5; 9 positions match TRBD2. The CDR3 has 15 amino acids. The V segment lost 5 bases and the J segment 2 bases; nucleotides outside the gene matches: 6. The germline gives CDR1 MRHNA, CDR2 SNTAGT.

The table lists this clonotype with many counts. J is TRBJ1-2 and V is TRBV20-1; D gene uncertain. Germline CDR1 and CDR2: DFQATT and SNEGSKA (reference sequence). The CDR3 length is 13 residues. Trimming took off 1 base at V and 2 bases at J, with 8 bases between the two ends. As DNA, the CDR3 is TGCAGTGCTAGAGTGTTAGGGAACTATGGCTACACCTTC. It specifies CSARVLGNYGYTF.

This clonotype was observed at least ten times. The rearrangement links TRBV7-2 to TRBJ2-3; TRBD2 matches 10 bases. Losses at the gene ends were 1 base for V and 2 bases for J; bases not matched to a gene: 6. This CDR3 has 17 amino acids. Per germline, CDR1 SGHTA and CDR2 FQGNSA. The CDR3 loop reads CASSLGGLAGATDTQYF. The CDR3 DNA sequence: TGTGCCAGCAGCTTAGGGGGCCTAGCGGGGGCCACAGATACGCAGTATTTT.

This clonotype has ten or more counts. V and J are TRBV30 and TRBJ2-1; unclear D gene. V gave up 3 bases and J gave up 10 bases, with 10 bases separating them. Per the germline V gene, CDR1 is GTSNPN and CDR2 is SVGIG (reference sequence). CDR3 length: 11 residues. In DNA form, the CDR3 reads TGTGCCTGGAGCAGACTTGGCGAGCAGTTCTTC. It yields the protein CAWSRLGEQFF.

This clonotype was counted many times. V is TRBV9 and J is TRBJ2-5, with D perhaps matching TRBD2 (5 bases). Between the trimmed V and J ends, which lost 3 bases and 2 bases, there was a span of 11 bases. This CDR3 is 14 amino acids long. Per the germline V gene, CDR1 is SGDLS and CDR2 is YYNGEE. This CDR3 is CASSGGSAQETQYF. The CDR3 coding sequence is TGTGCCAGCAGCGGAGGGTCGGCGCAAGAGACCCAGTACTTC.

In its sample, this clonotype was seen many times. V usage is TRBV5-1 and J usage is TRBJ2-7; 7 bases map to TRBD1. The CDR3 is 15 residues long. Trimming cost V 5 bases and J 0 bases; bases outside gene matches: 8. The germline gives CDR1 SGHRS, CDR2 YFSETQ. CDR3 amino acids: CASRYSRDSSYEQYF. The CDR3 nucleotides are TGCGCCAGCAGATACAGCCGGGACAGCTCCTACGAGCAGTACTTC.

This clonotype appeared many times. The V gene is TRBV7-6, the J gene TRBJ2-2; D perhaps matches TRBD1 (5 bases). This CDR3 has 15 residues. CDR1 SGHVS and CDR2 FNYEAQ come from the germline V gene. V shed 5 bases and J shed 0 bases, with 10 bases lying between them. CDR3 coding DNA: TGTGCCAGCAGCCCCAGGGTTTCGAACACCGGGGAGCTGTTTTTT. It encodes CASSPRVSNTGELFF. Complete variable domain (other parts from reference TRBV7-6 and TRBJ2-2): GAGVSQSPRYKVTKRGQDVALRCDPISGHVSLYWYRQALGQGPEFLTYFNYEAQQDKSGLPNDRFSAERPEGSISTLTIQRTEQRDSAMYRCASSPRVSNTGELFFGEGSRLTVL.

This clonotype appeared many times. V is TRBV7-9 and J is TRBJ2-5; D gene uncertain. Trimming took 5 bases from V and 3 from J, leaving 16 bases between them. The CDR3 is 15 residues long. Looked up from germline, CDR1 is SEHNR and CDR2 is FQNEAQ (reference sequence). CDR3 in amino acids: CASSPPRGFKETQYF. CDR3 DNA sequence: TGTGCCAGCAGCCCCCCGCGCGGATTTAAAGAGACCCAGTACTTC. Full variable domain (missing parts from reference TRBV7-9 and TRBJ2-5): DTGVSQNPRHKITKRGQNVTFRCDPISEHNRLYWYRQTLGQGPEFLTYFQNEAQLEKSRLLSDRFSAERPKGSFSTLEIQRTEQGDSAMYLCASSPPRGFKETQYFGPGTRLLVL.

This clonotype showed up many times. The chain recombines TRBV20-1 with TRBJ2-1; 11 nucleotides align to TRBD2. Trimming at V came to 0 bases and at J to 1 base, leaving 8 bases not matched to a gene. The CDR3 extends over 18 amino acids. CDR1 and CDR2 (germline): DFQATT, SNEGSKA (reference sequence). The CDR3 bases are TGCAGTGCTAGAGAGGAGGGAAGACTAGCGGGGTCCTACAATGAGCAGTTCTTC. This codes for CSAREEGRLAGSYNEQFF.

This clonotype counts as medium-sized. V gene TRBV6-2 or TRBV6-3 combines with J gene TRBJ2-3; D is uncertain. This CDR3 has 13 residues. The germline V and J ends were trimmed by 7 bases and 4 bases, with 12 bases remaining between them. Germline CDR1 reads MNHEY; CDR2 reads SVGEGT. CDR3 DNA sequence: TGTGCCAGCATTCCCCCCGAGTCAGATACGCAGTATTTT. Encoded protein: CASIPPESDTQYF.

This clonotype was observed many times. The chain couples TRBV20-1 to TRBJ2-5; 9 bases agree with TRBD2. The germline gives CDR1 DFQATT, CDR2 SNEGSKA (reference sequence). The CDR3 consists of 13 residues. J lost 2 bases, V lost 4 bases, and 2 bases had no gene match. The CDR3 loop reads CSATAGGQETQYF. DNA for the CDR3: TGCAGTGCTACCGCGGGGGGGCAAGAGACCCAGTACTTC.

The J gene is TRBJ2-1, the V gene TRBV4-1; 9 nucleotides match TRBD2. Germline CDR1 and CDR2: MGHRA and YSYEKL. The CDR3 consists of 17 residues. V shed 0 bases, J shed 2 bases, and the junction held 5 bases outside the gene matches. Here the CDR3 reads CASSQDVTSGAYNEQFF. CDR3 in DNA: TGCGCCAGCAGCCAAGATGTGACTAGCGGAGCCTACAATGAGCAGTTCTTC.

This clonotype was recorded many times. The V gene is TRBV28, the J gene TRBJ1-5, with unresolved D. The CDR3 covers 13 residues. Trimming stripped 3 bases from V and 4 bases from J, with 7 bases between. Germline CDR1 MDHEN, CDR2 SYDVKM. The CDR3 is CASSFGRNQPQHF. CDR3 nucleotides: TGTGCCAGCAGTTTCGGACGGAATCAGCCCCAGCATTTT.